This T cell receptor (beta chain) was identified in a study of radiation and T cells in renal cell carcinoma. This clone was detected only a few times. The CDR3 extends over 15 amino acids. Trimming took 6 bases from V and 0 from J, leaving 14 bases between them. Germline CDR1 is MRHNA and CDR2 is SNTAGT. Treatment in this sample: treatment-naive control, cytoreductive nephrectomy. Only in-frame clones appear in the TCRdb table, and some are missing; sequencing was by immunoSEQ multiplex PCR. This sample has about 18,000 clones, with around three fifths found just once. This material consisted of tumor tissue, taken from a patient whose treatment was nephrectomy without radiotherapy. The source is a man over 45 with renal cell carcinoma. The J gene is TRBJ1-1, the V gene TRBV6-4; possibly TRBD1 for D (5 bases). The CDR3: CASSPPGRMNTEAFF. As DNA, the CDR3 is TGTGCCAGCAGCCCCCCGGGACGTATGAACACTGAAGCTTTCTTT.